The rows below give T cell receptor beta chains drawn from one sample of a study of blood T cell repertoires in COVID-19. Only in-frame clones appear in the TCRdb table, and some are missing; sequencing was by immunoSEQ multiplex PCR. Of 320,000 or so clones in the sample, around 85% were seen once. Sample: PBMCs or T cells enriched from blood (not recorded which). The origin of the receptors is a woman in her 30s who had been exposed to COVID-19. The CDR3 runs from the conserved cysteine through the conserved F or W. A D gene is named only where the DNA matches it firmly. Rows may omit the clone size; those that give it use once, few, many or a size class.

d_call	v_call	j_call	clone_size	cdr3_aa	cdr3_nt
TRBD2	TRBV28	TRBJ2-7	once	CASESGGRAYEQYF	TGTGCCAGCGAGAGTGGCGGGAGGGCCTACGAGCAGTACTTC
-	TRBV7-3	TRBJ2-1	-	CASSLNAGIEQFF	TGTGCCAGCAGCTTGAATGCCGGGATTGAGCAGTTCTTC
-	TRBV4-1	TRBJ2-7	few	CASSQGAGSSYEQYF	TGCGCCAGCAGCCAAGGGGCGGGAAGCTCCTACGAGCAGTACTTC
-	TRBV3-1/TRBV3-2	TRBJ2-5	-	CASSQDRFRGETQYF	TGTGCCAGCAGCCAAGACAGGTTTCGGGGAGAGACCCAGTACTTC
-	TRBV7-2	TRBJ2-7	-	CASSFRDKSYEQYF	TGTGCCAGCAGCTTCAGGGACAAGTCCTACGAGCAGTACTTC
-	TRBV19	TRBJ1-5	once	CASSTGLFQPQHF	TGTGCCAGTAGTACCGGACTCTTTCAGCCCCAGCATTTT
-	TRBV6-6	TRBJ1-1	few	CASSYHGGVGTEAFF	TGTGCCAGCAGTTACCACGGAGGGGTGGGCACTGAAGCTTTCTTT
-	TRBV5-1	TRBJ1-2	-	CASSLSGAGVDGYTF	TGCGCCAGCAGCTTGTCCGGGGCAGGGGTGGATGGCTACACCTTC
-	TRBV18	TRBJ2-1	-	CASSPPTRSYNEQFF	TGTGCCAGCTCACCACCAACTAGATCATACAATGAGCAGTTCTTC
TRBD1	TRBV30	TRBJ1-4	-	CAWSVSGQANEKLFF	TGTGCCTGGAGTGTATCAGGACAGGCGAATGAAAAACTGTTTTTT
TRBD1	TRBV27	TRBJ1-6	once	CATTTGGSPLHF	TGTGCAACCACGACAGGGGGTTCACCCCTCCACTTT
-	TRBV18	TRBJ2-5	-	CASSPQKGQETQYF	TGTGCCAGCTCACCACAAAAGGGGCAAGAGACCCAGTACTTC
-	TRBV4-1	TRBJ1-1	-	CASSQDGHYDQNTEAFF	TGCGCCAGCAGCCAGGACGGACATTATGACCAGAACACTGAAGCTTTCTTT
-	TRBV7-6	TRBJ1-2	few	CASSLGRGVGYGYTF	TGTGCCAGCAGCTTGGGTCGGGGGGTTGGCTATGGCTACACCTTC
TRBD1	TRBV7-9	TRBJ2-7	-	CASTGQGDGSYEQYF	TGTGCCAGCACCGGCCAGGGGGATGGATCCTACGAGCAGTACTTC
-	TRBV11-2	TRBJ2-7	-	CASSQAGQRVYEQYF	TGTGCCAGCAGTCAAGCGGGACAACGAGTCTACGAGCAGTACTTC
-	TRBV6-5	TRBJ2-1	-	CASSYSPGYEQFF	TGTGCCAGCAGTTACTCGCCGGGATACGAGCAGTTCTTC